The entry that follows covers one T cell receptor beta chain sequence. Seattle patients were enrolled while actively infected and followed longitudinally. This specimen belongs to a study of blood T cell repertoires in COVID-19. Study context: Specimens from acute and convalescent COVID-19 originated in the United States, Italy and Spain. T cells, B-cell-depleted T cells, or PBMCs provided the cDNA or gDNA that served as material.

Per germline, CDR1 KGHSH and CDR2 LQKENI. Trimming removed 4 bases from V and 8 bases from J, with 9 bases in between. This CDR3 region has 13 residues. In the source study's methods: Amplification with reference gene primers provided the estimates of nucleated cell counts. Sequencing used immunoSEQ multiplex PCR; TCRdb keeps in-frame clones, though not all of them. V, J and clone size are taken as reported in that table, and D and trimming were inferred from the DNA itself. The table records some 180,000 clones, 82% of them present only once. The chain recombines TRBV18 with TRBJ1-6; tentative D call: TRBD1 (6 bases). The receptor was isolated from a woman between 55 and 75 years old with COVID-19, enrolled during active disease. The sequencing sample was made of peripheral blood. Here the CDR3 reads CASSQHRDSPLHF. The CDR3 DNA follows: TGTGCCAGCTCACAGCACAGGGATTCACCCCTCCACTTT.